A single T cell receptor beta chain is shown here with its context. Its antigen remains unknown. Measured with immunoSEQ multiplex PCR; TCRdb has only the in-frame clones, and not every one. Of more than 2 million clones listed, roughly 95% are singletons. This sample was taken from a study of shared clonotypes between healthy human individuals. General observations from the study: Incompleteness in sorted-subset sequencing, despite large depth, was shown by rarefaction.

The donor cohort consisted entirely of Caucasian adults residing in Nashville, Tennessee. This receptor was obtained from a young man in good health. Material: naive CD4+ T cells sorted from blood. Subset given: CD45RA+ positively selected.

The CDR3 coding sequence is TGCGCCAGCAGCAGGACAGGGGAGTACGAGCAGTACTTC. The encoded protein is CASSRTGEYEQYF. This sequence joins TRBV5-1 and TRBJ2-7; 9 nucleotides agree with TRBD1. This CDR3 spans 13 amino acids. V dropped 4 bases and J dropped 4; count of bases not matched to a gene: 3. CDR1 and CDR2 (germline): SGHRS, YFSETQ.